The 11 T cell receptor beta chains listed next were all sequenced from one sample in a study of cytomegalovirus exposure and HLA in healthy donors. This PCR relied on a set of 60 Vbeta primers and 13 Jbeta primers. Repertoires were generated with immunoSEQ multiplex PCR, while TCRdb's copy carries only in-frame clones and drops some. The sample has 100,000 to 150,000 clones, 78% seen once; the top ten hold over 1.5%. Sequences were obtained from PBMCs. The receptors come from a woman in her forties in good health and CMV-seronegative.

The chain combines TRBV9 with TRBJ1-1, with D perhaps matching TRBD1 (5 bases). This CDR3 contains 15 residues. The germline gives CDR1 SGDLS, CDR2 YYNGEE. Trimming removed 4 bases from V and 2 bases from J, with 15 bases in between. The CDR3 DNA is TGTGCCAGCAGCTTAACTTCGGGGGATAACACTGAAGCTTTCTTT. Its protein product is CASSLTSGDNTEAFF.

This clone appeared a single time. Here the CDR3 DNA reads TGTGCCAGCAGCCTTGTGAGGAACACTGAAGCTTTCTTT. Amino acid sequence: CASSLVRNTEAFF. This sequence joins TRBV27 and TRBJ1-1, with D uncertain. CDR1 is MNHEY and CDR2 is SMNVEV in the germline V gene (reference sequence). Trimming left V 6 bases short and J 1 base short, with 9 bases between. This CDR3 is built from 13 residues.

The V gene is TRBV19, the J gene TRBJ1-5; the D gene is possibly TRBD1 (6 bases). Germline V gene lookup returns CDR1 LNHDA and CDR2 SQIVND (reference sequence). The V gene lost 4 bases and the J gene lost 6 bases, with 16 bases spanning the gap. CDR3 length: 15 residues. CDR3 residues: CASSTPRGASQPQHF. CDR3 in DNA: TGTGCCAGTAGTACCCCCCGGGGGGCAAGTCAGCCCCAGCATTTT.

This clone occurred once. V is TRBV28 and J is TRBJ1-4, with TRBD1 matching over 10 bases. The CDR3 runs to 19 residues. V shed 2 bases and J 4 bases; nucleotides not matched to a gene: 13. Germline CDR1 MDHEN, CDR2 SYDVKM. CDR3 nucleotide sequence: TGTGCCAGCAGTTTAGGCTCACGACAGGGGGCGCGTGGTAATGAAAAACTGTTTTTT. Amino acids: CASSLGSRQGARGNEKLFF.

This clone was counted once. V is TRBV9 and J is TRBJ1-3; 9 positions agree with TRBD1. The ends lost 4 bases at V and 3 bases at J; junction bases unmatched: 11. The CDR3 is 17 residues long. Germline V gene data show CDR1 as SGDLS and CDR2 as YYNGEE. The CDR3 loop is CASSTSTGGPLGNTIYF. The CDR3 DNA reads TGTGCCAGCAGCACCTCCACAGGGGGCCCGCTTGGAAACACCATATATTTT.

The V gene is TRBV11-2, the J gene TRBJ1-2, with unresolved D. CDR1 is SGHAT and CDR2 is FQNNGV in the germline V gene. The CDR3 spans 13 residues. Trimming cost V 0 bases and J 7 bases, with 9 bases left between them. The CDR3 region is CASSLDTRGGYTF. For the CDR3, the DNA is TGTGCCAGCAGCTTAGATACCCGGGGTGGCTACACCTTC.

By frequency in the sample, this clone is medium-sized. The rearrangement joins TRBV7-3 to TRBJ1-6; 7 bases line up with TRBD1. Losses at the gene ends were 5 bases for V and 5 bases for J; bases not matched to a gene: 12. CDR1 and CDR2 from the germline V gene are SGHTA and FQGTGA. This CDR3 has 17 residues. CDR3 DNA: TGTGCCAGCAGCCCGGGACAGAATATCGTAGATAATTCACCCCTCCACTTT. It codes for CASSPGQNIVDNSPLHF.

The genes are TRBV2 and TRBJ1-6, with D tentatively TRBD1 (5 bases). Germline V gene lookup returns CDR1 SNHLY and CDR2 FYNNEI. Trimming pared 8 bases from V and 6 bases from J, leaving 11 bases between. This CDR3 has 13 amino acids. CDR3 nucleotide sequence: TGTGCCAGCGGGGAACAGGTTAATTCACCCCTCCACTTT. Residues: CASGEQVNSPLHF.

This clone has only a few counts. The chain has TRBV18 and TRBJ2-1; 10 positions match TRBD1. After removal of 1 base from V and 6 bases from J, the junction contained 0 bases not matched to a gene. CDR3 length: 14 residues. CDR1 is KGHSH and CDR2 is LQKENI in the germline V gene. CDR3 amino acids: CASSPRTGGNEQFF. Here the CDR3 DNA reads TGTGCCAGCTCACCACGGACAGGGGGCAATGAGCAGTTCTTC.

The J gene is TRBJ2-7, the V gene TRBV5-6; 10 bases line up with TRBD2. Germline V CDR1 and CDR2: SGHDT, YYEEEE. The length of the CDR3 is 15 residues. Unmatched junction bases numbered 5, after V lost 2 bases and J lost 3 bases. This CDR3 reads CASSFGLAGDYEQYF. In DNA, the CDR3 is TGTGCCAGCAGCTTCGGTCTAGCGGGAGACTACGAGCAGTACTTC.

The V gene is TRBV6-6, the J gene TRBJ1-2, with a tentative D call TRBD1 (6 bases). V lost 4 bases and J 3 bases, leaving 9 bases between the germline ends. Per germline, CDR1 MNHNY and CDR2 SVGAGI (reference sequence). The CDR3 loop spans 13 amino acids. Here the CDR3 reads CASSLDRDYGYTF. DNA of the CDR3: TGTGCCAGCAGTTTGGACAGAGACTATGGCTACACCTTC.